These T cell receptor beta chains were read from a single sample in a study of blood T cell repertoires in COVID-19. TCRdb's copy holds only in-frame clones and misses some; the assay was immunoSEQ multiplex PCR. The sample records about 400,000 clones, roughly 90% being singletons. Material for sequencing was PBMCs or T cells enriched from blood (not recorded which). All receptors derive from a woman in her twenties or thirties who had recovered from COVID-19. The CDR3 runs from the conserved cysteine through the conserved F or W. Each record gives: V gene, D gene, J gene, clone size, CDR3 protein, CDR3 DNA. The D gene is left open where the match is weak. Expanded clones get a size class; other rows say once, few or many, or leave the size out.

V gene: TRBV11-2
D gene: .
J gene: TRBJ1-2
clone size: .
CDR3 protein: CASSLVEGTYGYTF
CDR3 DNA: TGTGCCAGCAGCTTAGTAGAGGGAACCTATGGCTACACCTTC

V gene: TRBV15
D gene: TRBD1
J gene: TRBJ1-2
clone size: .
CDR3 protein: CATSRDRRGDYGYTF
CDR3 DNA: TGTGCCACCAGCAGAGATCGCAGGGGGGACTATGGCTACACCTTC

V gene: TRBV6-5
D gene: TRBD1
J gene: TRBJ1-2
clone size: .
CDR3 protein: CASSSHALQGYYGYTF
CDR3 DNA: TGTGCCAGCAGTTCCCACGCCCTACAGGGGTACTATGGCTACACCTTC

V gene: TRBV9
D gene: TRBD2
J gene: TRBJ2-3
clone size: .
CDR3 protein: CASTRASGVTDTQYF
CDR3 DNA: TGTGCCAGCACCCGGGCTAGCGGGGTAACAGATACGCAGTATTTT

V gene: TRBV4-1
D gene: .
J gene: TRBJ1-4
clone size: .
CDR3 protein: CASSQDIQEEKLFF
CDR3 DNA: TGCGCCAGCAGCCAAGATATCCAGGAAGAAAAACTGTTTTTT

V gene: TRBV5-1
D gene: .
J gene: TRBJ1-2
clone size: .
CDR3 protein: CASSPRTVAGTNYGYTF
CDR3 DNA: TGCGCCAGCAGCCCCCGGACGGTCGCCGGGACTAACTATGGCTACACCTTC

V gene: TRBV10-3
D gene: TRBD1
J gene: TRBJ1-5
clone size: .
CDR3 protein: CAISEGQGLSQPQHF
CDR3 DNA: TGTGCCATCAGTGAAGGACAGGGTCTTAGTCAGCCCCAGCATTTT

V gene: TRBV18
D gene: .
J gene: TRBJ1-1
clone size: .
CDR3 protein: CASSPRRDGTEAFF
CDR3 DNA: TGTGCCAGCTCACCACGGAGGGATGGAACTGAAGCTTTCTTT

V gene: TRBV5-1
D gene: TRBD1
J gene: TRBJ2-5
clone size: .
CDR3 protein: CASSLFGTGNATQYF
CDR3 DNA: TGCGCCAGCAGCTTGTTTGGGACAGGGAATGCGACCCAGTACTTC

V gene: TRBV19
D gene: TRBD1
J gene: TRBJ1-1
clone size: .
CDR3 protein: CASTDYGTGGMNTEAFF
CDR3 DNA: TGTGCCAGTACCGATTACGGGACAGGGGGTATGAACACTGAAGCTTTCTTT

V gene: TRBV18
D gene: .
J gene: TRBJ2-2
clone size: .
CDR3 protein: CASSTGPSNTGELFF
CDR3 DNA: TGTGCCAGCTCAACAGGACCGTCGAACACCGGGGAGCTGTTTTTT

V gene: TRBV6-1
D gene: .
J gene: TRBJ1-2
clone size: .
CDR3 protein: CASSEGPVRYTF
CDR3 DNA: TGTGCCAGCAGTGAAGGCCCGGTTCGCTACACCTTC

V gene: TRBV10-3
D gene: .
J gene: TRBJ1-1
clone size: .
CDR3 protein: CAISEWVGATEAFF
CDR3 DNA: TGTGCCATCAGTGAGTGGGTGGGGGCCACTGAAGCTTTCTTT

V gene: TRBV7-2
D gene: .
J gene: TRBJ2-1
clone size: .
CDR3 protein: CASSPYRISYNEQFF
CDR3 DNA: TGTGCCAGCAGCCCGTATAGAATATCTTACAATGAGCAGTTCTTC

V gene: TRBV18
D gene: .
J gene: TRBJ1-6
clone size: .
CDR3 protein: CASSFEDTRNNSPLHF
CDR3 DNA: TGTGCCAGCTCGTTCGAGGACACGAGGAATAATTCACCCCTCCACTTT

V gene: TRBV28
D gene: .
J gene: TRBJ2-3
clone size: .
CDR3 protein: CASSLIRTTSTDTQYF
CDR3 DNA: TGTGCCAGCAGTTTAATTAGGACTACATCCACAGATACGCAGTATTTT

V gene: TRBV6-6
D gene: .
J gene: TRBJ1-1
clone size: few
CDR3 protein: CASSYSGASTEAFF
CDR3 DNA: TGTGCCAGCAGTTATAGCGGGGCATCCACTGAAGCTTTCTTT

V gene: TRBV27
D gene: .
J gene: TRBJ2-2
clone size: .
CDR3 protein: CASSLISRTAANTGELFF
CDR3 DNA: TGTGCCAGCAGTTTAATATCCAGGACAGCAGCGAACACCGGGGAGCTGTTTTTT

V gene: TRBV13
D gene: TRBD1
J gene: TRBJ1-2
clone size: .
CDR3 protein: CASSLGQGNYGYTF
CDR3 DNA: TGTGCCAGCAGCCTCGGACAGGGGAACTATGGCTACACCTTC

V gene: TRBV21-1
D gene: .
J gene: TRBJ1-1
clone size: .
CDR3 protein: CASSKALFTPTGTGKCENTEAFF
CDR3 DNA: TGTGCCAGCAGCAAAGCGCTTTTTACCCCTACCGGGACAGGGAAATGTGAAAACACTGAAGCTTTCTTT

V gene: TRBV5-1
D gene: TRBD1
J gene: TRBJ1-5
clone size: .
CDR3 protein: CASSPTSLRDSSNQPQHF
CDR3 DNA: TGCGCCAGCAGCCCGACCTCCCTCCGGGACAGTAGCAATCAGCCCCAGCATTTT

V gene: TRBV6-2/TRBV6-3
D gene: TRBD1
J gene: TRBJ2-3
clone size: .
CDR3 protein: CASSYWDRDRGFIDTQYF
CDR3 DNA: TGTGCCAGCAGCTATTGGGACCGGGACAGGGGATTTATAGATACGCAGTATTTT

V gene: TRBV18
D gene: TRBD2
J gene: TRBJ2-5
clone size: .
CDR3 protein: CASSPSGLAGAETQYF
CDR3 DNA: TGTGCCAGCTCACCCTCTGGACTAGCGGGGGCGGAGACCCAGTACTTC

V gene: TRBV5-4
D gene: .
J gene: TRBJ1-2
clone size: .
CDR3 protein: CASSPGDAGYGYTF
CDR3 DNA: TGTGCCAGCAGCCCGGGTGACGCGGGCTATGGCTACACCTTC

V gene: TRBV3-1/TRBV3-2
D gene: .
J gene: TRBJ1-2
clone size: .
CDR3 protein: CASSHSVRRIYGYTF
CDR3 DNA: TGTGCCAGCAGCCACTCGGTTCGGAGGATCTATGGCTACACCTTC

V gene: TRBV6-4
D gene: TRBD2
J gene: TRBJ2-1
clone size: once
CDR3 protein: CASISGTSGRWWSSYNEQFF
CDR3 DNA: TGTGCCAGCATCTCCGGGACTAGCGGGAGATGGTGGAGCTCCTACAATGAGCAGTTCTTC

V gene: TRBV28
D gene: .
J gene: TRBJ2-7
clone size: .
CDR3 protein: CASSGYRVGASGIYEQYF
CDR3 DNA: TGTGCCAGCAGTGGTTACAGGGTCGGGGCGAGCGGGATTTACGAGCAGTACTTC

V gene: TRBV27
D gene: .
J gene: TRBJ1-5
clone size: .
CDR3 protein: CASSYSSNQPQHF
CDR3 DNA: TGTGCCAGCAGTTACAGCAGCAATCAGCCCCAGCATTTT

V gene: TRBV18
D gene: .
J gene: TRBJ2-3
clone size: .
CDR3 protein: CASSPPIAAAQNTQYF
CDR3 DNA: TGTGCCAGCTCACCACCGATAGCAGCGGCGCAGAATACGCAGTATTTT

V gene: TRBV6-5
D gene: TRBD1
J gene: TRBJ1-1
clone size: once
CDR3 protein: CASYPGQKKLEAFF
CDR3 DNA: TGTGCCAGTTACCCGGGACAGAAAAAACTTGAAGCTTTCTTT

V gene: TRBV25-1
D gene: .
J gene: TRBJ1-5
clone size: .
CDR3 protein: CASSTTGSNQPQHF
CDR3 DNA: TGTGCCAGCAGTACGACAGGCAGCAATCAGCCCCAGCATTTT

V gene: TRBV2
D gene: .
J gene: TRBJ2-3
clone size: .
CDR3 protein: CASRGPDTQYF
CDR3 DNA: TGTGCCAGCCGAGGTCCAGATACGCAGTATTTT

V gene: TRBV7-9
D gene: .
J gene: TRBJ2-1
clone size: once
CDR3 protein: CASSLAGGRVNEQFF
CDR3 DNA: TGTGCCAGCAGCTTAGCGGGCGGCAGGGTTAATGAGCAGTTCTTC

V gene: TRBV6-5
D gene: .
J gene: TRBJ2-7
clone size: .
CDR3 protein: CASTRSNYEQYF
CDR3 DNA: TGTGCCAGCACGAGGTCAAACTACGAGCAGTACTTC

V gene: TRBV4-1
D gene: TRBD2
J gene: TRBJ2-7
clone size: .
CDR3 protein: CASSRTSGGSPYEQYF
CDR3 DNA: TGCGCCAGCAGCCGCACTAGCGGGGGGTCCCCCTACGAGCAGTACTTC

V gene: TRBV9
D gene: .
J gene: TRBJ2-3
clone size: .
CDR3 protein: CASSTRLVDTQYF
CDR3 DNA: TGTGCCAGCAGCACACGACTCGTGGATACGCAGTATTTT

V gene: TRBV20-1
D gene: TRBD2
J gene: TRBJ2-3
clone size: .
CDR3 protein: CSASLSGDVRYF
CDR3 DNA: TGCAGTGCTAGTCTTAGCGGGGACGTGCGGTATTTT

V gene: TRBV25-1
D gene: TRBD2
J gene: TRBJ2-1
clone size: .
CDR3 protein: CASSSTSSQVEQFF
CDR3 DNA: TGTGCCAGCAGTTCGACTAGCAGTCAGGTTGAGCAGTTCTTC

V gene: TRBV4-1
D gene: TRBD1
J gene: TRBJ1-1
clone size: .
CDR3 protein: CASSQDPTRGQVTEAFF
CDR3 DNA: TGCGCCAGCAGCCAAGATCCAACCAGGGGACAGGTCACTGAAGCTTTCTTT

V gene: TRBV2
D gene: TRBD2
J gene: TRBJ2-2
clone size: .
CDR3 protein: CASSDWSGSESGELFF
CDR3 DNA: TGTGCCAGCAGTGATTGGAGCGGGAGTGAATCCGGGGAGCTGTTTTTT

V gene: TRBV3-1/TRBV3-2
D gene: .
J gene: TRBJ2-5
clone size: .
CDR3 protein: CASSQGAPQETQYF
CDR3 DNA: TGTGCCAGCAGCCAAGGTGCGCCCCAAGAGACCCAGTACTTC

V gene: TRBV5-1
D gene: .
J gene: TRBJ2-7
clone size: once
CDR3 protein: CASSLEGGAFYEQYF
CDR3 DNA: TGCGCCAGCAGCTTGGAGGGCGGGGCATTCTACGAGCAGTACTTC

V gene: TRBV29-1
D gene: .
J gene: TRBJ1-1
clone size: .
CDR3 protein: CSVRRGLNTEAFF
CDR3 DNA: TGCAGCGTTCGCAGGGGCTTGAACACTGAAGCTTTCTTT

V gene: TRBV28
D gene: .
J gene: TRBJ2-2
clone size: .
CDR3 protein: CASSPPRQSPGELFF
CDR3 DNA: TGTGCCAGCAGCCCCCCGAGACAGTCCCCCGGGGAGCTGTTTTTT

V gene: TRBV3-1/TRBV3-2
D gene: .
J gene: TRBJ1-2
clone size: .
CDR3 protein: CASSQQGGFYGYTF
CDR3 DNA: TGTGCCAGCAGCCAACAGGGTGGCTTCTATGGCTACACCTTC

V gene: TRBV9
D gene: .
J gene: TRBJ1-6
clone size: .
CDR3 protein: CASSPDSSLPPLHF
CDR3 DNA: TGTGCCAGCAGCCCAGACAGTTCTCTCCCACCCCTCCACTTT

V gene: TRBV7-2
D gene: .
J gene: TRBJ1-3
clone size: .
CDR3 protein: CASSPTGGLLSGNTIYF
CDR3 DNA: TGTGCCAGCAGCCCCACGGGGGGCCTACTATCTGGAAACACCATATATTTT

V gene: TRBV27
D gene: .
J gene: TRBJ1-1
clone size: .
CDR3 protein: CASSPGGPTEAFF
CDR3 DNA: TGTGCCAGCAGCCCCGGAGGACCCACTGAAGCTTTCTTT

V gene: TRBV3-1/TRBV3-2
D gene: .
J gene: TRBJ1-6
clone size: .
CDR3 protein: CASSQLNLLYNSPLHF
CDR3 DNA: TGTGCCAGCAGCCAACTCAACCTACTCTATAATTCACCCCTCCACTTT

V gene: TRBV7-2
D gene: TRBD1
J gene: TRBJ1-3
clone size: .
CDR3 protein: CASSSPGDRQGNTIYF
CDR3 DNA: TGTGCCAGCAGCTCCCCTGGGGACAGACAAGGAAACACCATATATTTT

V gene: TRBV23-1
D gene: .
J gene: TRBJ2-2
clone size: .
CDR3 protein: CASSPRDKNTGELFF
CDR3 DNA: TGCGCCAGCAGTCCCCGGGACAAGAACACCGGGGAGCTGTTTTTT

V gene: TRBV14
D gene: TRBD2
J gene: TRBJ2-1
clone size: once
CDR3 protein: CASSQGTSGRYDEQFF
CDR3 DNA: TGTGCCAGCAGCCAAGGGACTAGCGGGAGATACGATGAGCAGTTCTTC

V gene: TRBV10-3
D gene: .
J gene: TRBJ2-1
clone size: .
CDR3 protein: CAISDFNSYNEQFF
CDR3 DNA: TGTGCCATCAGTGACTTTAACTCCTACAATGAGCAGTTCTTC

V gene: TRBV24-1
D gene: .
J gene: TRBJ2-1
clone size: once
CDR3 protein: CATSDRFGPVNEQFF
CDR3 DNA: TGTGCCACCTCTGACAGGTTCGGGCCTGTCAATGAGCAGTTCTTC

V gene: TRBV5-1
D gene: TRBD1
J gene: TRBJ1-4
clone size: .
CDR3 protein: CASSLTGTGATNEKLFF
CDR3 DNA: TGCGCCAGCAGCTTGACCGGGACAGGGGCAACTAATGAAAAACTGTTTTTT

V gene: TRBV7-9
D gene: .
J gene: TRBJ1-5
clone size: .
CDR3 protein: CASSSEAESNQPQHF
CDR3 DNA: TGTGCCAGCAGCTCTGAGGCAGAAAGCAATCAGCCCCAGCATTTT

V gene: TRBV5-4
D gene: .
J gene: TRBJ2-3
clone size: .
CDR3 protein: CASSLANRVADTQYF
CDR3 DNA: TGTGCCAGCAGCTTGGCCAATCGCGTCGCAGATACGCAGTATTTT

V gene: TRBV12-5
D gene: TRBD2
J gene: TRBJ2-7
clone size: .
CDR3 protein: CASGSGGNTYEQYF
CDR3 DNA: TGTGCTAGTGGGAGCGGGGGGAATACCTACGAGCAGTACTTC